The clone carrying this TCR beta chain was detected only once. This entry is derived from a study of blood T cell repertoires in COVID-19. As handled by the study authors: It was from reference gene primer amplification that nucleated cell counts were estimated. Using immunoSEQ multiplex PCR, the repertoire was profiled, and TCRdb retains in-frame clones only, with some absent. The DNA was the basis for D and trimming; V, J and clone size are from that table. The sample consists of hundreds of thousands of clones, about 89% of them appearing once. Germline loops: CDR1 KGHSH, CDR2 LQKENI. V lost 0 bases to trimming and J lost 6 bases; unmatched junction nucleotides: 6. The CDR3 is made up of 16 amino acids.

The sequencing input was PBMCs or T cells enriched from blood (not recorded which). The source is a woman between 40 and 55 years old who had recovered from COVID-19. V and J are TRBV18 and TRBJ2-1, with TRBD1 matching over 9 bases. The CDR3 reads CASSPPLTGGINEQFF. In DNA, the CDR3 is TGTGCCAGCTCACCACCGTTGACAGGGGGTATCAATGAGCAGTTCTTC.